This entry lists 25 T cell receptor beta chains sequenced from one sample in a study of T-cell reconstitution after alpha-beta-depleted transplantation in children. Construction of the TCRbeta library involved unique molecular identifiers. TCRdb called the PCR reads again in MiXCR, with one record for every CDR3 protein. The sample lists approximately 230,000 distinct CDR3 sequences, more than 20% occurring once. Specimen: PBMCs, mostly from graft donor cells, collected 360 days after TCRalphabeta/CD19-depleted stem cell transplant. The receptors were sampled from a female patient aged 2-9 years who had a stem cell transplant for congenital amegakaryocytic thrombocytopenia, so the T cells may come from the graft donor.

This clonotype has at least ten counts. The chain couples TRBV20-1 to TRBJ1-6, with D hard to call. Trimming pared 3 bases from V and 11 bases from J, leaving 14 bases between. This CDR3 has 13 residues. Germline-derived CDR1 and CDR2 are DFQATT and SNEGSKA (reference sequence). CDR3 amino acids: CSASGVDEAPLHF. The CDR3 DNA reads TGCAGTGCTAGTGGGGTTGATGAGGCACCCCTCCACTTT.

CDR3 loop: CASSTRALRVNEQYF. DNA of the CDR3: TGTGCCAGCAGTACCCGGGCCCTCAGGGTAAACGAGCAGTACTTC. V and J are TRBV27 and TRBJ2-7; tentatively, D is TRBD1 (5 bases). The CDR3 sequence is 15 residues long. The germline V gene encodes CDR1 MNHEY and CDR2 SMNVEV (reference sequence). Trimming left V 5 bases short and J 5 bases short, with 19 bases between.

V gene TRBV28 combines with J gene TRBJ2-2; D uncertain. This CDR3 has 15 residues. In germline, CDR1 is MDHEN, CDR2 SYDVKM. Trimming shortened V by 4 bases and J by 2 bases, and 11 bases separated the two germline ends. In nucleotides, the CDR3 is TGTGCCAGCAGTTCCTCGGGCCTAAACACCGGGGAGCTGTTTTTT. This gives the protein CASSSSGLNTGELFF.

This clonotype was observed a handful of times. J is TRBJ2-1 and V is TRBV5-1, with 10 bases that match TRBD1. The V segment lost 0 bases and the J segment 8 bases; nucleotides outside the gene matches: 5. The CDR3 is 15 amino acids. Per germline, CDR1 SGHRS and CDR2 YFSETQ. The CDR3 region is CASSLVGQGRDEQFF. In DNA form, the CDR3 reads TGCGCCAGCAGCTTGGTGGGACAGGGGAGAGATGAGCAGTTCTTC.

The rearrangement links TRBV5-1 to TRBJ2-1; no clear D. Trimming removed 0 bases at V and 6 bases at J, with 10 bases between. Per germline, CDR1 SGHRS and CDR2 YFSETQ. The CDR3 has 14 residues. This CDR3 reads CASSLDGQFNEQFF. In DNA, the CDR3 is TGCGCCAGCAGCTTGGACGGGCAGTTCAATGAGCAGTTCTTC.

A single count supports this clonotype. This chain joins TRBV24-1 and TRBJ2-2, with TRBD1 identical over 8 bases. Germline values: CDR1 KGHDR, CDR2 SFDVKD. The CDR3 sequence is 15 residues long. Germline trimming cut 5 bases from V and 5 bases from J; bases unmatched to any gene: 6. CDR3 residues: CATSAPDRATGELFF. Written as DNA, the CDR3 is TGTGCCACCAGTGCCCCGGACAGGGCGACCGGGGAGCTGTTTTTT.

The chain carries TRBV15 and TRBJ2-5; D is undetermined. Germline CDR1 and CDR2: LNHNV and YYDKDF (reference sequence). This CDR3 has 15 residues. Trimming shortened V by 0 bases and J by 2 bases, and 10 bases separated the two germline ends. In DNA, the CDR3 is TGTGCCACCAGCAGAGATGTTGGGTGGCAAGAGACCCAGTACTTC. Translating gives CATSRDVGWQETQYF.

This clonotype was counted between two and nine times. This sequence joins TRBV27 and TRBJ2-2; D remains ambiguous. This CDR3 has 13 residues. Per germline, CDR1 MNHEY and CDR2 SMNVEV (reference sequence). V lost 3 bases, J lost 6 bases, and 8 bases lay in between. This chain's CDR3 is CASSFRQPGELFF. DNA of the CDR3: TGTGCCAGCAGTTTCCGCCAACCCGGGGAGCTGTTTTTT.

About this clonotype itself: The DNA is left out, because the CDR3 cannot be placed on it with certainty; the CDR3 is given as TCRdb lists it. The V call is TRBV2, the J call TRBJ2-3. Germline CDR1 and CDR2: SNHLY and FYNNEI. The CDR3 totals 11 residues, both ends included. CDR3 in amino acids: CASILVDTQYF.

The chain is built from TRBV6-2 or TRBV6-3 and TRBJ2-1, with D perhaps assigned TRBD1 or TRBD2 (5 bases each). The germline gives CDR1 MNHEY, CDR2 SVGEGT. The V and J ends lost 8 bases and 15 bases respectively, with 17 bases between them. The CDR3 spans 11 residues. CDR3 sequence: CASRLGTWAFF. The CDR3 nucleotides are TGTGCCAGCCGTCTGGGGACCTGGGCGTTCTTC.

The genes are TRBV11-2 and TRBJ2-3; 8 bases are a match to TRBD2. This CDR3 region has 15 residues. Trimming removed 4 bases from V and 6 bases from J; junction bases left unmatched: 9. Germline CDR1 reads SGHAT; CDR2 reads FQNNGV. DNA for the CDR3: TGTGCCAGCAGCTCGGGACTAGGGGGGGTTGATACGCAGTATTTT. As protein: CASSSGLGGVDTQYF.

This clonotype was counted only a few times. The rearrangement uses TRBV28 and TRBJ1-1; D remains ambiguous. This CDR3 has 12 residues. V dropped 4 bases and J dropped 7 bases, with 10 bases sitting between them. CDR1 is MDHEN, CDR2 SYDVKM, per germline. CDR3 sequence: CASSSTDIEAFF. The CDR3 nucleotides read TGTGCCAGCAGTTCAACAGATATTGAAGCTTTCTTT.

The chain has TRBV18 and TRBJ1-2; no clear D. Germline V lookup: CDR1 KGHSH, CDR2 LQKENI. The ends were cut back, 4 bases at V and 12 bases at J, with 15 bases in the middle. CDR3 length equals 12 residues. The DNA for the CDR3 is TGTGCCAGCTCACTCTCAACGTCCCCGGACACCTTC. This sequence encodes CASSLSTSPDTF.

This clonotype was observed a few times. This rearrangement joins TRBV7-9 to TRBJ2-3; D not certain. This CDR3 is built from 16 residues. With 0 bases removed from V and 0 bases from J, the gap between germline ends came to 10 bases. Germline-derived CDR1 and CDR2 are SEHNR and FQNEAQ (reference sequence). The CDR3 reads CASSLADATSTDTQYF. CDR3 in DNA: TGTGCCAGCAGCTTAGCGGACGCGACTAGCACAGATACGCAGTATTTT.

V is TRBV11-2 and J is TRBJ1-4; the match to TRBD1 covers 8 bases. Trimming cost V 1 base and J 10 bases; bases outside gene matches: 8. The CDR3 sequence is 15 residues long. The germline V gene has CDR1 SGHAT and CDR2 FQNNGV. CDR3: CASSLGQGALGKLFF. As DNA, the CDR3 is TGTGCCAGCAGCTTAGGGCAGGGGGCTCTTGGAAAACTGTTTTTT.

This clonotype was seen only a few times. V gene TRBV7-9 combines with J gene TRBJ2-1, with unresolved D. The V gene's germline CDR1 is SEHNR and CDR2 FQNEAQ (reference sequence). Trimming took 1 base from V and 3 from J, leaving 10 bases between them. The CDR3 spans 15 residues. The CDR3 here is CASSLGLGFYNEQFF. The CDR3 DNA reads TGTGCCAGCAGCTTAGGCCTCGGATTCTACAATGAGCAGTTCTTC.

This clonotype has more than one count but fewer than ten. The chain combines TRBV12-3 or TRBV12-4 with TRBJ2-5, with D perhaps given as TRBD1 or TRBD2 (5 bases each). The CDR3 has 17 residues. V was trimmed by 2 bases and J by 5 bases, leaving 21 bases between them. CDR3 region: CASSLKLGTVIGETQYF. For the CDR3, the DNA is TGTGCCAGCAGTTTAAAGTTAGGGACGGTGATTGGGGAGACCCAGTACTTC.

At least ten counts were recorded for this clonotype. The CDR3 nucleotides read TGCAGTGCTAGAGTTGTTAGCGAGACCCAGTACTTC. It codes for CSARVVSETQYF. The chain employs TRBV20-1 and TRBJ2-5; the D is unclear. This CDR3 is 12 amino acids long. Germline lookup yields CDR1 DFQATT and CDR2 SNEGSKA (reference sequence). Trimming left V 1 base short and J 5 bases short, with 8 bases between.

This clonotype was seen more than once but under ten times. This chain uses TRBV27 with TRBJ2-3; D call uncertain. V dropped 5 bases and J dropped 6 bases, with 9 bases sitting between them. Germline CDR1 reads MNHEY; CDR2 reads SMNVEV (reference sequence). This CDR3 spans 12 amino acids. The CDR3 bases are TGTGCCAGCAGTAATAGGGTGGATACGCAGTATTTT. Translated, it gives CASSNRVDTQYF.

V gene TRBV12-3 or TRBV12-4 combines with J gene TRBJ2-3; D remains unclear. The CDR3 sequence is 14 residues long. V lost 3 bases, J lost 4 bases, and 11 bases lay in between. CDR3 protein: CASSLSPHSDTQYF. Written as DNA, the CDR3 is TGTGCCAGCAGTTTGTCCCCCCACTCAGATACGCAGTATTTT.

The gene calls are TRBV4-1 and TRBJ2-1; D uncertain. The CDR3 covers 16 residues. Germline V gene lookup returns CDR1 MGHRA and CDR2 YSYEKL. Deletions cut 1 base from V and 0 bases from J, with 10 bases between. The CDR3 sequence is CASSQVAASSYNEQFF. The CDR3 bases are TGCGCCAGCAGCCAAGTCGCCGCCAGCTCCTACAATGAGCAGTTCTTC.

CDR3 residues: CSARKTPGNTEAFF. The CDR3 nucleotides read TGCAGTGCTAGAAAGACCCCGGGGAACACTGAAGCTTTCTTT. The rearrangement uses TRBV20-1 and TRBJ1-1; D call uncertain. The CDR3 sequence is 14 residues long. Germline V CDR1 and CDR2: DFQATT, SNEGSKA (reference sequence). Trimming removed 2 bases at V and 1 base at J, with 11 bases between.

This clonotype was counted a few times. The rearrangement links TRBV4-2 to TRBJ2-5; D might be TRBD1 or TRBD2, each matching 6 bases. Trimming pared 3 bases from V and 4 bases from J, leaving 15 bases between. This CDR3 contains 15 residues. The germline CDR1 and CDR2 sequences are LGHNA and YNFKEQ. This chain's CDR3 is CASSHLGGRGETQYF. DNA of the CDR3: TGTGCCAGCAGCCACCTGGGGGGCCGAGGAGAGACCCAGTACTTC.

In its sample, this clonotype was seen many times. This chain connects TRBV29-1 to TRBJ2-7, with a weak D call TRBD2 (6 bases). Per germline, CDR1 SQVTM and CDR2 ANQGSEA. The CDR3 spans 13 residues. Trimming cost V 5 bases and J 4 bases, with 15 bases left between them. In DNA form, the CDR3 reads TGCAGCGTTCGGGACTCCAAAGGATACGAGCAGTACTTC. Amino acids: CSVRDSKGYEQYF.

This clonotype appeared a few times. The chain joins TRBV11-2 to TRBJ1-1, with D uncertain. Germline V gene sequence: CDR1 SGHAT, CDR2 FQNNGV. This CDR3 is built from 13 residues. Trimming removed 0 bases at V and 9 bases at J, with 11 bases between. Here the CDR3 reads CASSLEGSAKAFF. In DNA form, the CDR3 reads TGTGCCAGCAGCTTAGAGGGGTCCGCGAAAGCTTTCTTT.